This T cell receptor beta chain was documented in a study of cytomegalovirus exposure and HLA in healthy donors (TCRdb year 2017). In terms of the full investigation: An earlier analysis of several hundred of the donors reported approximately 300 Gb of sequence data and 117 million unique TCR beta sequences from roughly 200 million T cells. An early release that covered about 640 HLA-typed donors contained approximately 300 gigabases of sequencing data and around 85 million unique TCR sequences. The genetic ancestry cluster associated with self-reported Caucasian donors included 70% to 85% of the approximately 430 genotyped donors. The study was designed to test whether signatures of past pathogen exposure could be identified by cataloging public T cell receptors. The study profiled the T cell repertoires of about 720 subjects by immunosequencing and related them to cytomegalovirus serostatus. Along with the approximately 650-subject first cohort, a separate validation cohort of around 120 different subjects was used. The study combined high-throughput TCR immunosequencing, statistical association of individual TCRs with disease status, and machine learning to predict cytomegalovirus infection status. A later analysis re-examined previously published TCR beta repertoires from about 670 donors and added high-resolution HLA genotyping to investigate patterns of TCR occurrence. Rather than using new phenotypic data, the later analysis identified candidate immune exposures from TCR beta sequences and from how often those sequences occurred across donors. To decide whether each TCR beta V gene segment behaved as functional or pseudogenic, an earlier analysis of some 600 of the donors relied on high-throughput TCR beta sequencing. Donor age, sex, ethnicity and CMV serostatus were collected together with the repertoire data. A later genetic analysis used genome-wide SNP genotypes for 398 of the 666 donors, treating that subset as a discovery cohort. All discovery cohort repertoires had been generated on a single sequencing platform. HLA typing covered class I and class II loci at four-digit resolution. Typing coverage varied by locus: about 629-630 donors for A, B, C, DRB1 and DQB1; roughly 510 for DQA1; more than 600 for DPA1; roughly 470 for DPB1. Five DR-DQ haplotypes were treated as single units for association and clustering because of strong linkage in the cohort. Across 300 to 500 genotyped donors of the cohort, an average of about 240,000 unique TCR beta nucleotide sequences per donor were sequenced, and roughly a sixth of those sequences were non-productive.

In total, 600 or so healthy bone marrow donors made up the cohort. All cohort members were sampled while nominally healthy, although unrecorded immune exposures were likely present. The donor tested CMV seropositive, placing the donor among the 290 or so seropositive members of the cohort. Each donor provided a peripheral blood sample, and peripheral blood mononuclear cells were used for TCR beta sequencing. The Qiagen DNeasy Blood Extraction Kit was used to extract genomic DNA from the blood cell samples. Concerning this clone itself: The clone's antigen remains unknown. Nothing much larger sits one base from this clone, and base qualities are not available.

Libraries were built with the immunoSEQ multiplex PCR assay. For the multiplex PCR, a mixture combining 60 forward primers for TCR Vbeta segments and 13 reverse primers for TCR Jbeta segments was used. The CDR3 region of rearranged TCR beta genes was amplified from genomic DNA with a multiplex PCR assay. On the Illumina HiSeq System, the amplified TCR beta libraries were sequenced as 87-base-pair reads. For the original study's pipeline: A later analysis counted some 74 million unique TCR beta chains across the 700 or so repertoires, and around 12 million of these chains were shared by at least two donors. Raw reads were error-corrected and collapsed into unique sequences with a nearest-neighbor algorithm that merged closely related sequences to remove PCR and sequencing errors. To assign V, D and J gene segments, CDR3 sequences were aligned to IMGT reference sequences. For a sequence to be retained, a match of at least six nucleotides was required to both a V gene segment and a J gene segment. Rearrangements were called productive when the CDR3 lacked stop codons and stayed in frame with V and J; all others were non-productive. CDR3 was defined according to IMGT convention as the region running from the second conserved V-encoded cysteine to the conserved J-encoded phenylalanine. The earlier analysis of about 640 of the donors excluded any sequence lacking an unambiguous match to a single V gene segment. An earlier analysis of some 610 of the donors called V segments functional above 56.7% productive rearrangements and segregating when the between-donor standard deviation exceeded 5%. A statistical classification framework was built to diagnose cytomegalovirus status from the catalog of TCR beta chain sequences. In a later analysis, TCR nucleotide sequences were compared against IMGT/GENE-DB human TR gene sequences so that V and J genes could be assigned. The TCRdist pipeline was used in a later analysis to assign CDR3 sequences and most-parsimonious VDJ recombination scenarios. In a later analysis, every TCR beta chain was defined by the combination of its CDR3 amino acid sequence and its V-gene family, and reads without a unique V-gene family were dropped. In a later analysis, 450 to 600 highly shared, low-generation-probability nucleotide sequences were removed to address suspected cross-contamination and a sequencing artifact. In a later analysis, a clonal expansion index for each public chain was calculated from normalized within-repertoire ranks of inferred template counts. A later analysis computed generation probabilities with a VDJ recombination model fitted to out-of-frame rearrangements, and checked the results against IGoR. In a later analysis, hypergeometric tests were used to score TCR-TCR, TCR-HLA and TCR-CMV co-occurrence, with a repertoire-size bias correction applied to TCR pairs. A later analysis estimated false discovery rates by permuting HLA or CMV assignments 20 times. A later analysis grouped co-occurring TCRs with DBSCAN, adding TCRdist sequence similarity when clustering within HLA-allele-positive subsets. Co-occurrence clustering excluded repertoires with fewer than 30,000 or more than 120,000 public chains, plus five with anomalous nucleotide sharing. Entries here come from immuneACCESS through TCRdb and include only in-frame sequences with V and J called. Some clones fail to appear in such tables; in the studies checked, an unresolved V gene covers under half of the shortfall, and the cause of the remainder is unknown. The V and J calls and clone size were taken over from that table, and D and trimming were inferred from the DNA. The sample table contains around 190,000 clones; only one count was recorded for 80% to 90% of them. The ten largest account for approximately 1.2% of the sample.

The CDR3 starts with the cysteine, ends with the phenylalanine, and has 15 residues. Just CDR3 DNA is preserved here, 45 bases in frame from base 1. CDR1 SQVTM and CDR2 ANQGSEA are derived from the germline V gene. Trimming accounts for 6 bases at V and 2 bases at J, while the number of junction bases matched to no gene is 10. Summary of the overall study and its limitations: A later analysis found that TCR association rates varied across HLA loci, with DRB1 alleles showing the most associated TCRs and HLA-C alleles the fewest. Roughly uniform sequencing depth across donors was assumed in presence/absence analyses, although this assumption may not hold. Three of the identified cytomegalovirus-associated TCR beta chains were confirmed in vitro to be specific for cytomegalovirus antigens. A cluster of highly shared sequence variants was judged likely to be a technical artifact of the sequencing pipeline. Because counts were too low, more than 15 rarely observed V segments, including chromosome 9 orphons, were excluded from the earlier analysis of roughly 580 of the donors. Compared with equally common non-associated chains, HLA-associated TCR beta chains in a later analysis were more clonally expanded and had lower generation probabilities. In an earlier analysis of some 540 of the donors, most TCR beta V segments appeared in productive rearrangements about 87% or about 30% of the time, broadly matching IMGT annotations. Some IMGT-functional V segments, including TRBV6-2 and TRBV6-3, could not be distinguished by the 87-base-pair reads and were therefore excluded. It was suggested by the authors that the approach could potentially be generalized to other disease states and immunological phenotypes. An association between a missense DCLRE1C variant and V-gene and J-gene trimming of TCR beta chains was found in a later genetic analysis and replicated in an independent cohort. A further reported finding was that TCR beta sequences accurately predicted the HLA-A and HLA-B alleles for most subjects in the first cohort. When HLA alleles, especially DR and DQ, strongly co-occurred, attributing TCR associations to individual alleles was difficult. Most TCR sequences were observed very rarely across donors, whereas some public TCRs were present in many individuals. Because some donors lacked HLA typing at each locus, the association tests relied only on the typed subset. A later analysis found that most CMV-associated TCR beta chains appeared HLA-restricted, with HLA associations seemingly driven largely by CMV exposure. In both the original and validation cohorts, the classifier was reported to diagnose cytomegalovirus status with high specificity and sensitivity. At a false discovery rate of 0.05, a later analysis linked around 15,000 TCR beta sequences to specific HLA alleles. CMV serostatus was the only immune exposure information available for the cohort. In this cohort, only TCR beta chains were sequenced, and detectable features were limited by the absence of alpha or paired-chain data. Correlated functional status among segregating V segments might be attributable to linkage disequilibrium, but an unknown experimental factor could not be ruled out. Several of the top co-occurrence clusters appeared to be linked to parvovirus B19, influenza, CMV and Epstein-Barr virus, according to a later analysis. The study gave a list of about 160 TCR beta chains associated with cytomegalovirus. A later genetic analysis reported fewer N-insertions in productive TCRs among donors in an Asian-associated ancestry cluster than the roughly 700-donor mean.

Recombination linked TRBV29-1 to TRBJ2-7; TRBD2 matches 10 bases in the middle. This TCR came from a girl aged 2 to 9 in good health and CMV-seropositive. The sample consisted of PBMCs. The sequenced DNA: TGCAGCGTAGCGAACAGCGGGGGGGGAACCTACGAGCAGTACTTC. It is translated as CSVANSGGGTYEQYF.